This paragraph reports one T cell receptor beta chain. Its antigen is not yet known. The input lacks base qualities; no much larger clone sits a single base away. For sequencing of the TCRbeta CDR3 region, genomic DNA was extracted from the sorted cells. The immunoSEQ Assay was used to sequence the TCRbeta CDR3 regions. Here the immuneACCESS table is served through TCRdb, limited to in-frame sequences with V and J called. Missing clones are a known gap in these copies; in checked studies unresolved V genes cover under half, and the rest lacks a known reason. The sample table holds some 73,000 clones, of which over 80% were seen once. The leading ten clones occupy roughly 0.5% of the sample. This record comes from a study of OX40 agonist ivuxolimab in advanced cancers. A note on the overall study: Ivuxolimab, which targeted the costimulatory receptor OX40 (CD134), was an agonistic, fully human IgG2 monoclonal antibody. The dose-escalation cohort was roughly 87% male with a mean age of roughly 60 years, ranging from 23 to 79. Of the approximately 53 patients in dose escalation, 19 had hepatocellular carcinoma, some 15 had melanoma, 9 had renal cell carcinoma and 9 had head and neck cancer. Peripheral TCRbeta sequencing aimed to test whether ivuxolimab altered TCR sequence diversity and caused clonal T-cell expansion. Patients were allowed to have had prior anti-PD-1, anti-PD-L1 or anti-CTLA-4 therapy, and around 37% of the dose-escalation patients had previously received checkpoint inhibitors. Partial responses were achieved by three dose-escalation patients, of whom one had hepatocellular carcinoma and two had cutaneous melanoma. Intravenous ivuxolimab was administered to patients every 2 weeks at six dose levels: 0.01, 0.1, 0.3, 1.5, 3 and 10 mg/kg. The paper reports the monotherapy dose-escalation portion (N of about 54 patients) of the phase I ivuxolimab trial. The paper as a whole reports these results and caveats: Low levels of normalized T-cell clonal expansion were also seen in some patients who did not respond. In the 0.1-3.0 mg/kg groups, partial responders were among the patients with the lowest normalized peripheral clonal expansion, particularly in CD8+ T cells. On average, CD8+ T cells showed more expanded clones than CD4+ T cells after ivuxolimab. The antigen specificity of the peripheral T cells that underwent clonal expansion was not determined. At doses from 0.1 to 3.0 mg/kg, clonal expansion was seen in both CD4+ and CD8+ blood T cells between baseline and week 6.

Patients with a history of autoimmune disease or receiving systemic immunosuppression were excluded from the trial. Peripheral blood for TCR sequencing was collected from all dose cohorts at baseline, on cycle 4 day 1, and on cycle 7 day 1. Samples came from an open-label, multicenter, first-in-human phase I dose-escalation trial of ivuxolimab. The trial enrolled adults with locally advanced or metastatic head and neck squamous cell, hepatocellular, melanoma or renal cell carcinoma. CD4+ and CD8+ T cells were sorted separately from peripheral blood before TCR sequencing. Reading the germline V gene (reference sequence) gives CDR1 MNHEY and CDR2 SMNVEV. Trimming removed 6 bases from V and 3 bases from J, leaving 22 bases between the germline ends. Reading from cysteine to phenylalanine, the CDR3 counts 17 amino acids. Only the CDR3 portion is preserved as DNA: 51 bases, with reading frame beginning at the first base.

The receptor was derived from an adult with an advanced solid tumor such as melanoma, head and neck, liver or kidney cancer. Sequenced here: CD4+ or CD8+ T cells sorted from blood, sampled in a trial of the OX40 agonist ivuxolimab. Rearrangement joined TRBV27 to TRBJ2-3, with the D gene call left open. The CDR3 region has the sequence CASRYYVPPEETDTQYF. The nucleotide sequence is given as TGTGCCAGCAGATACTACGTTCCCCCCGAGGAGACAGATACGCAGTATTTT.